Listed below are T cell receptor beta chains from one sample, sequenced in a study of control samples from healthy donors and cancer patients. TCRdb's copy holds only in-frame clones and misses some; the assay was immunoSEQ multiplex PCR. The table lists 150,000 to 200,000 clones, 85% to 95% of them singletons. The sequencing input was blood. The receptors stem from a woman aged 40 to 50 in good health. CDR3s include the opening cysteine and the closing phenylalanine or tryptophan. Fields, in order: J gene, V gene, CDR3 protein.

J: TRBJ2-1; V: TRBV4-3; CDR3: CASSQDFTPSDEQFF
J: TRBJ2-5; V: TRBV18; CDR3: CASSGTEETQYF
J: TRBJ2-3; V: TRBV7-2; CDR3: CASSLALAGGPDTQYF
J: TRBJ2-7; V: TRBV7-2; CDR3: CASSLDRTPTGGQYF
J: TRBJ2-1; V: TRBV6-5; CDR3: CASSYSRQYNEQFF
J: TRBJ2-5; V: TRBV6-6; CDR3: CASRGLAGPEGTQYF
J: TRBJ1-1; V: TRBV25-1; CDR3: CASTPGTNTEAFF
J: TRBJ1-4; V: TRBV18; CDR3: CASSPQVTETTNEKLFF
J: TRBJ2-2; V: TRBV2; CDR3: CARGRTGELFF
J: TRBJ2-3; V: TRBV27; CDR3: CASSPGAGEGTDTQYF
J: TRBJ1-1; V: TRBV27; CDR3: CASRSSGQNTEAFF
J: TRBJ2-4; V: TRBV6-6; CDR3: CASYWANIQYF
J: TRBJ1-2; V: TRBV4-3; CDR3: CASSQDRQTNYGYTF
J: TRBJ1-4; V: TRBV6-6; CDR3: CASSDPQAANEKLFF
J: TRBJ1-5; V: TRBV19; CDR3: CASSPRRERTSNQPQHF
J: TRBJ1-1; V: TRBV6-5; CDR3: CASSYSRQVEAFF
J: TRBJ2-7; V: TRBV18; CDR3: CASSPREGAGVYEQYF
J: TRBJ2-5; V: TRBV3-1/TRBV3-2; CDR3: CASSQQGIGEETQYF
J: TRBJ2-5; V: TRBV24-1; CDR3: CATSDSSSETQYF
J: TRBJ1-6; V: TRBV25-1; CDR3: CASSKMSSYNSPLHF
J: TRBJ1-1; V: TRBV7-3; CDR3: CASSLSDEAGGAEAFF
J: TRBJ2-3; V: TRBV6-5; CDR3: CASSYSGLKTDTQYF
J: TRBJ1-1; V: TRBV29-1; CDR3: CSVEAVLNTEAFF
J: TRBJ1-1; V: TRBV7-8; CDR3: CASSRDRGLPAFF
J: TRBJ1-5; V: TRBV5-1; CDR3: CASSFGGGRPQHF
J: TRBJ2-5; V: TRBV4-3; CDR3: CASSQLLPGTSGSGVAQYF
J: TRBJ1-5; V: TRBV10-2; CDR3: CASTGRENQPQHF
J: TRBJ2-7; V: TRBV18; CDR3: CASSPFKGLQGGMEDEQYF
J: TRBJ2-4; V: TRBV30; CDR3: CAWSSGTGQSRNIQYF
J: TRBJ1-5; V: TRBV19; CDR3: CASSITGGAGSNQPQHF
J: TRBJ1-2; V: TRBV9; CDR3: CASSGGPSYGYTF
J: TRBJ1-2; V: TRBV2; CDR3: CASKRDVQAGGYTF
J: TRBJ2-3; V: TRBV18; CDR3: CASSPRTPGSTDTQYF
J: TRBJ1-1; V: TRBV6-5; CDR3: CASSYLVTPTEAFF
J: TRBJ2-5; V: TRBV19; CDR3: CASSPRLAGAHETQYF
J: TRBJ2-5; V: TRBV18; CDR3: CASSPRDTGQETQYF
J: TRBJ1-1; V: TRBV3-1/TRBV3-2; CDR3: CASSQAGQVAFF
J: TRBJ2-5; V: TRBV27; CDR3: CASRGLAEETQYF
J: TRBJ1-5; V: TRBV21-1; CDR3: CASLRPGQRDPSNQPQHF
J: TRBJ1-4; V: TRBV5-8; CDR3: CASSLSGDLIEKLFF
J: TRBJ1-1; V: TRBV19; CDR3: CASSIWGNTEAFF
J: TRBJ1-2; V: TRBV18; CDR3: CASSPRIQGAPSSYGYTF
J: TRBJ1-2; V: TRBV7-2; CDR3: CASSPVGRQHTF
J: TRBJ1-5; V: TRBV15; CDR3: CATSRMSQPQHF
J: TRBJ1-1; V: TRBV18; CDR3: CASSPQWKGATEAFF